The 7 T cell receptor beta chains below were found in one sample sequenced in a study of CD8+CD57+ T cells in acquired aplastic anemia. Only patients with CD8+CD57+ cell expansion on flow cytometry were chosen for sequencing. Genomic DNA provided the template from which TCR beta VDJ and CDR3 profiles were obtained. TCRdb reprocessed the reads with MiXCR, giving one entry per CDR3 protein. The sample records about 160,000 distinct CDR3 sequences, under 55% being singletons. The source material was sorted CD4+, CD8+, or CD8+CD57+ T cells (not recorded which) from PBMCs. The receptor set was obtained from a human donor with aplastic anemia.

The chain combines TRBV20-1 with TRBJ2-5, with 9 positions matching TRBD1. V was clipped by 6 bases and J by 13 bases; unmatched bases: 15. Germline V CDR1 and CDR2: DFQATT, SNEGSKA (reference sequence). The CDR3 covers 13 residues. The CDR3 here is CSAPDRGDGGSYF. The CDR3 nucleotides are TGCAGTGCCCCCGACAGGGGGGATGGGGGCTCGTACTTC.

The chain is built from TRBV24-1 and TRBJ2-1, with TRBD1 as a possible D gene (6 bases). Germline V gene data show CDR1 as KGHDR and CDR2 as SFDVKD. The CDR3 spans 15 residues. V was pared by 4 bases and J by 6 bases, with 15 bases between. The CDR3 here is CATSDAGTRGNEQFF. The CDR3 bases are TGTGCCACCAGTGACGCCGGGACCAGGGGCAATGAGCAGTTCTTC.

This clonotype was seen a few times. V and J are TRBV19 and TRBJ2-2; tentatively, D is TRBD1 (5 bases). Per the germline V gene, CDR1 is LNHDA and CDR2 is SQIVND (reference sequence). V lost 3 bases and J lost 8, with 13 bases in between. This CDR3 is 14 amino acids long. CDR3 bases: TGTGCCAGTAGTATTGGGGCTAGAGAAGGGGAGCTGTTTTTT. This codes for CASSIGAREGELFF.

V and J are TRBV12-3 or TRBV12-4 and TRBJ2-7, with 10 nucleotides matching TRBD2. CDR3 length: 14 amino acids. The ends lost 5 bases at V and 5 bases at J; junction bases unmatched: 6. CDR3 coding DNA: TGTGCCAGCAGTCCTAGCGGGGGTGTGAACGAGCAGTACTTC. This codes for CASSPSGGVNEQYF.

This clonotype was found a few times. This sequence joins TRBV7-2 and TRBJ1-1, with unresolved D. V was cut by 2 bases and J by 8 bases, with 12 bases left in between. The CDR3 has 13 residues. CDR1 and CDR2 (germline): SGHTA, FQGNSA. The CDR3 spells CASSLRLGLEAFF. The CDR3 DNA reads as TGTGCCAGCAGCTTAAGACTTGGGTTGGAAGCTTTCTTT.

Comment on this clonotype: One junction end does not reproduce the germline sequence, and a read error may be involved. The rearrangement links TRBV19 to TRBJ1-5; weak D call: TRBD1 (6 bases). CDR1 and CDR2 (germline): LNHDA, SQIVND (reference sequence). CDR3 length: 15 residues. The CDR3 nucleotides are TGCGCCAGTAGTATGTCGGGGGGCGCGAATCAGCCCCAGCATTTT. Translating it yields CASSMSGGANQPQHF.

This clonotype was seen ten or more times. The chain links TRBV24-1 to TRBJ1-1, with a weak D call TRBD1 (5 bases). The CDR3 runs 12 residues. V lost 2 bases and J lost 11, with 11 bases in between. Germline values: CDR1 KGHDR, CDR2 SFDVKD. CDR3 nucleotide sequence: TGTGCCACCAGTGATTCGGACAAACCCGCTTTCTTT. This codes for CATSDSDKPAFF.